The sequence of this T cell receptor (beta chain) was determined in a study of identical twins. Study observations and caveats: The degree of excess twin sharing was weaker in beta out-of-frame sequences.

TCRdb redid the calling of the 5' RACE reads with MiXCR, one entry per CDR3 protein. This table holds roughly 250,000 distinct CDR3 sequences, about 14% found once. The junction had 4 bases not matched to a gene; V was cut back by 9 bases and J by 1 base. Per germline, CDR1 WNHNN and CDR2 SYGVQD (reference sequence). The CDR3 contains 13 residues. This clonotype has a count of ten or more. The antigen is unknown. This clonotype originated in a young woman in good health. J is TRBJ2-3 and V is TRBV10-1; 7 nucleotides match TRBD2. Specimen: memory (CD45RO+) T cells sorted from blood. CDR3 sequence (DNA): TGCGCCAGTCAAAGCGGGGGCACAGATACGCAGTATTTT. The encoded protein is CASQSGGTDTQYF.